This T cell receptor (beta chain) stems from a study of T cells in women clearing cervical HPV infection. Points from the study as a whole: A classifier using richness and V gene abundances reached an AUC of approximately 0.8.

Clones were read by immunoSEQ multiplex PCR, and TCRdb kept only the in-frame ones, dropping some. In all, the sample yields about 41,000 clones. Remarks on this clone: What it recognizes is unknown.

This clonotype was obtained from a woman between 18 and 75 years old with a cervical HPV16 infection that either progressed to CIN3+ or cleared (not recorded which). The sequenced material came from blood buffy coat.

CDR3 residues: CASRPAGGPPETQYF. CDR3 DNA (partial): TGTGCCAGCAGGCCAGCGGGAGGGCCCCCAGAGACC. The chain joins TRBV7-3 to TRBJ2-5; TRBD2 matches at 10 bases. Read data end 3 residues before the CDR3 end; the end is taken from the germline J gene. Germline values: CDR1 SGHTA, CDR2 FQGTGA. The junction had 8 bases not matched to a gene; V was cut back by 6 bases and J by 4 bases. The CDR3 sequence is 15 residues long. Full variable domain (missing parts from reference TRBV7-3 and TRBJ2-5): GAGVSQTPSNKVTEKGKYVELRCDPISGHTALYWYRQSLGQGPEFLIYFQGTGAADDSGLPNDRFFAVRPEGSVSTLKIQRTERGDSAVYLCASRPAGGPPETQYFGPGTRLLVL.